The 28 T cell receptor beta chains presented below share a single source sample, sequenced in a study of cytomegalovirus exposure and HLA in healthy donors. Amplification used 60 Vbeta primers and 13 Jbeta primers. Repertoires were generated with immunoSEQ multiplex PCR, while TCRdb's copy carries only in-frame clones and drops some. The sample yields about 100,000 clones, around 62% seen once. Sequenced material: PBMCs. All receptors come from a man under 40 in good health and CMV-seropositive.

The chain is built from TRBV6-1 and TRBJ2-1; D remains ambiguous. V lost 4 bases to trimming and J lost 1 base, with 14 bases between them. The CDR3 sequence is 16 residues long. CDR1 is MNHNS and CDR2 is SASEGT in the germline V gene. CDR3 nucleotide sequence: TGTGCCAGCAGTGGGTTACAGTCAAGGTCCTACAATGAGCAGTTCTTC. Encoded protein: CASSGLQSRSYNEQFF.

This clone was picked up a small number of times. The chain employs TRBV7-2 and TRBJ1-2; D not resolved. This CDR3 contains 13 residues. V lost 1 base and J lost 5, with 8 bases in between. CDR1 is SGHTA and CDR2 is FQGNSA in the germline V gene. CDR3 bases: TGTGCCAGCAGCTTAGAGCGGTTATATGGCTACACCTTC. Translation gives CASSLERLYGYTF.

The chain uses TRBV5-1 and TRBJ2-1, with 7 bases identical to TRBD2. J was trimmed by 4 bases and V by 1 base; bases with no gene match: 2. The germline V gene has CDR1 SGHRS and CDR2 YFSETQ. This CDR3 comprises 14 residues. CDR3 residues: CASSLQAGYNEQFF. The CDR3, as DNA: TGCGCCAGCAGCTTGCAAGCGGGGTACAATGAGCAGTTCTTC.

This clone was seen a single time. V is TRBV15 and J is TRBJ2-3; D not resolved. Trimming removed 4 bases from V and 7 bases from J, with 9 bases in between. This CDR3 contains 12 residues. Per the germline V gene, CDR1 is LNHNV and CDR2 is YYDKDF (reference sequence). The DNA of the CDR3 is TGTGCCACCAGCATGCAGGCGAATACGCAGTATTTT. This gives the protein CATSMQANTQYF. Looking up the rest from reference TRBV15 and TRBJ2-3 gives the full variable domain: DAMVIQNPRYQVTQFGKPVTLSCSQTLNHNVMYWYQQKSSQAPKLLFHYYDKDFNNEADTPDNFQSRRPNTSFCFLDIRSPGLGDTAMYLCATSMQANTQYFGPGTRLTVL.

This clone was detected only a few times. The chain is built from TRBV10-3 and TRBJ2-1; 7 nucleotides align to TRBD1. Per germline, CDR1 ENHRY and CDR2 SYGVKD. The CDR3 covers 13 residues. With 10 bases clipped from V and 7 bases from J, the junction kept 10 bases outside the gene matches. This CDR3 reads CATNRGSRNEQFF. DNA of the CDR3: TGTGCCACCAACAGGGGTTCAAGGAATGAGCAGTTCTTC.

The rearrangement joins TRBV19 to TRBJ1-5; D is perhaps TRBD1 (6 bases). This CDR3 contains 17 residues. V gave up 3 bases and J gave up 0 bases, with 15 bases separating them. Germline assignment: CDR1 LNHDA and CDR2 SQIVND (reference sequence). DNA of the CDR3: TGTGCCAGTAGTATTGGTCAGGGGCGTGTTAGCAATCAGCCCCAGCATTTT. It codes for CASSIGQGRVSNQPQHF.

The rearrangement joins TRBV7-8 to TRBJ1-3; D ambiguous. Trimming left V 3 bases short and J 0 bases short, with 9 bases between. Per germline, CDR1 SGHVS and CDR2 FQNEAQ. The CDR3 runs to 15 residues. The CDR3, as DNA: TGTGCCAGCAGCTTCTCGGCGGGCTCTGGAAACACCATATATTTT. Translating it yields CASSFSAGSGNTIYF.

The rearrangement links TRBV5-4 to TRBJ2-5; TRBD1 matches 8 bases. The assigned J gene may be wrong: the sequence end matches TRBJ2-7 better. This CDR3 contains 15 residues. The germline V gene encodes CDR1 SGHNT and CDR2 YYREEE (reference sequence). CDR3 loop: CASSLSPGTGYEQYF. The CDR3 coding sequence is TGTGCCAGCAGCTTAAGTCCCGGGACAGGATACGAGCAGTACTTC.

V is TRBV10-3 and J is TRBJ2-3, with 7 bases lining up with TRBD2. CDR3 length equals 13 residues. V gave up 10 bases and J gave up 5 bases; unmatched junction bases: 9. Per germline, CDR1 ENHRY and CDR2 SYGVKD. The CDR3 sequence: CATAGDPGDTQYF. The CDR3 region has the DNA TGTGCCACCGCGGGGGACCCGGGAGATACGCAGTATTTT.

V usage is TRBV9 and J usage is TRBJ2-2; D is unresolved. Trimming shortened V by 4 bases and J by 2 bases, and 12 bases separated the two germline ends. This CDR3 region has 15 residues. CDR1 and CDR2 (germline): SGDLS, YYNGEE. The CDR3 coding sequence is TGTGCCAGCAGCCCCCCCACTATCAACACCGGGGAGCTGTTTTTT. Residues: CASSPPTINTGELFF.

The J gene is TRBJ2-3, the V gene TRBV14, with 8 bases that match TRBD1. The trim removed 6 bases at V and 5 bases at J, leaving 4 bases unmatched. This CDR3 has 13 amino acids. Per the germline V gene, CDR1 is SGHDN and CDR2 is FVKESK. CDR3 sequence reads: CASSPTGEDTQYF. The CDR3, as DNA: TGTGCCAGCAGTCCGACAGGGGAAGATACGCAGTATTTT.

The V gene is TRBV7-8, the J gene TRBJ2-7, with 7 positions matching TRBD1. Per the germline V gene, CDR1 is SGHVS and CDR2 is FQNEAQ. V lost 5 bases to trimming and J lost 7 bases; unmatched junction nucleotides: 11. The CDR3 is made up of 14 amino acids. CDR3 residues: CASSPFLQGLEQYF. For the CDR3, the DNA is TGTGCCAGCAGCCCGTTTTTACAGGGGTTGGAGCAGTACTTC. The whole variable domain, filled in from reference TRBV7-8 and TRBJ2-7, reads GAGVSQSPRYKVAKRGQDVALRCDPISGHVSLFWYQQALGQGPEFLTYFQNEAQLDKSGLPSDRFFAERPEGSVSTLKIQRTQQEDSAVYLCASSPFLQGLEQYFGPGTRLTVT.

In its sample, this clone was seen once. At one of its ends the junction is not consistent with the germline gene, which may arise from a read error. V gene TRBV25-1 combines with J gene TRBJ2-4; D may be TRBD2 (5 bases). CDR1 is MGHDK, CDR2 SYGVNS, per germline. The CDR3 has 14 residues. CDR3 in amino acids: CASSSLGGQNSQYF. The CDR3, as DNA: TGTGCCAGCAGTTCCCTCGGAGGTCAAAACAGTCAGTACTTC.

The CDR3 is CAISELLRTGDGYTF. The CDR3 DNA reads as TGTGCCATCAGTGAACTCCTAAGGACAGGGGATGGCTACACCTTC. This chain uses TRBV10-3 with TRBJ1-2; TRBD1 matches at 9 bases. Germline CDR1 ENHRY, CDR2 SYGVKD. J was trimmed by 6 bases and V by 3 bases; bases with no gene match: 8. This CDR3 spans 15 amino acids.

The count of this clone is one. V usage is TRBV13 and J usage is TRBJ1-1; weak D call: TRBD1 (5 bases). Germline V gives CDR1 PRHDT, CDR2 FYEKMQ (reference sequence). Trimming took off 5 bases at V and 1 base at J, with 17 bases between the two ends. The CDR3 is 16 residues long. The CDR3 reads CASSAGGLGGNTEAFF. The CDR3 coding sequence is TGTGCCAGCAGCGCCGGGGGACTCGGCGGGAACACTGAAGCTTTCTTT.

The V call is TRBV5-1, the J call TRBJ1-1; D gene ambiguous. Trimming shortened V by 4 bases and J by 0 bases, and 10 bases separated the two germline ends. This CDR3 has 14 residues. The germline V gene encodes CDR1 SGHRS and CDR2 YFSETQ. This chain's CDR3 is CASSPRDMNTEAFF. CDR3 nucleotide sequence: TGCGCCAGCAGCCCCAGAGACATGAACACTGAAGCTTTCTTT.

CDR3: CASSLAGGPEKLFF. The CDR3 coding sequence is TGTGCCAGCAGCTTAGCCGGGGGTCCTGAAAAACTGTTTTTT. The chain recombines TRBV7-6 with TRBJ1-4, with a tentative D call TRBD1 (5 bases). The CDR3 consists of 14 residues. Trimming left V 0 bases short and J 7 bases short, with 9 bases between. Looked up from germline, CDR1 is SGHVS and CDR2 is FNYEAQ.

The chain joins TRBV9 to TRBJ1-6, with D maybe TRBD1 (6 bases). The ends were cut back, 0 bases at V and 9 bases at J, with 13 bases in the middle. Germline lookup yields CDR1 SGDLS and CDR2 YYNGEE. This CDR3 has 15 residues. CDR3: CASSVDRGAGSPLHF. CDR3 DNA: TGTGCCAGCAGCGTAGACCGGGGGGCCGGTTCACCCCTCCACTTT. The full variable domain, in which reference TRBV9 and TRBJ1-6 provide the parts outside the CDR3, is DSGVTQTPKHLITATGQRVTLRCSPRSGDLSVYWYQQSLDQGLQFLIQYYNGEERAKGNILERFSAQQFPDLHSELNLSSLELGDSALYFCASSVDRGAGSPLHFGNGTRLTVT.

This clone was recorded only once. The chain links TRBV11-3 to TRBJ2-1; D might be TRBD2 (5 bases). Trimming took off 3 bases at V and 7 bases at J, with 13 bases between the two ends. From germline, CDR1 is SGHNT and CDR2 YENEEA. CDR3 length equals 14 residues. CDR3 protein: CASSFRLAPNEQFF. CDR3 in DNA: TGTGCCAGCAGCTTCCGCTTAGCGCCTAATGAGCAGTTCTTC.

V is TRBV30 and J is TRBJ1-6; 10 bases align to TRBD1. In germline, CDR1 is GTSNPN, CDR2 SVGIG (reference sequence). The junction had 11 bases not matched to a gene; V was cut back by 0 bases and J by 9 bases. The CDR3 runs 17 residues. CDR3 protein: CAWSVVRGQGHSSPLHF. CDR3 bases: TGTGCCTGGAGTGTAGTTCGGGGACAGGGGCACAGTTCACCCCTCCACTTT.

In this sample, this clone turned up a few times. This chain's CDR3 is CASSSRTVNTEAFF. The DNA for the CDR3 is TGTGCCAGCAGCTCTCGTACGGTAAACACTGAAGCTTTCTTT. This chain uses TRBV7-8 with TRBJ1-1; unclear D gene. Per germline, CDR1 SGHVS and CDR2 FQNEAQ. The CDR3 has 14 residues. The V end lost 4 bases, the J end lost 2 bases, and 11 bases lay between the germline ends.

J is TRBJ2-2 and V is TRBV7-9, with TRBD1 identical over 8 bases. Trimming removed 5 bases from V and 3 bases from J; junction bases left unmatched: 14. This CDR3 spans 18 amino acids. Germline assignment: CDR1 SEHNR and CDR2 FQNEAQ (reference sequence). The CDR3 spells CASSPSPGQGAYTGELFF. In DNA, the CDR3 is TGTGCCAGCAGCCCCTCCCCGGGGCAGGGGGCGTACACCGGGGAGCTGTTTTTT.

The J gene is TRBJ1-1, the V gene TRBV5-1; 8 bases fit TRBD1. CDR1 SGHRS and CDR2 YFSETQ come from the germline V gene. This CDR3 spans 17 amino acids. Trimming removed 4 bases from V and 2 bases from J; junction bases left unmatched: 13. The CDR3 sequence: CASSGRQGTFGNTEAFF. DNA for the CDR3: TGCGCCAGCAGCGGGCGACAGGGGACATTTGGAAACACTGAAGCTTTCTTT. Full variable domain (missing parts from reference TRBV5-1 and TRBJ1-1): KAGVTQTPRYLIKTRGQQVTLSCSPISGHRSVSWYQQTPGQGLQFLFEYFSETQRNKGNFPGRFSGRQFSNSRSEMNVSTLELGDSALYLCASSGRQGTFGNTEAFFGQGTRLTVV.

This clone was counted only a few times. The chain joins TRBV27 to TRBJ1-2; weak D call: TRBD1 (5 bases). Germline CDR1 is MNHEY and CDR2 is SMNVEV (reference sequence). V lost 3 bases, J lost 2 bases, and 7 bases lay in between. The CDR3 has 13 residues. CDR3 in DNA: TGTGCCAGCAGTTTGGACATGAACTATGGCTACACCTTC. Translation: CASSLDMNYGYTF.

The rearrangement joins TRBV2 to TRBJ2-2; 7 bases map to TRBD2. Germline values: CDR1 SNHLY, CDR2 FYNNEI. V shed 6 bases and J 7 bases; nucleotides not matched to a gene: 11. There are 15 residues in the CDR3. CDR3 region: CASSLGGIWGGELFF. DNA for the CDR3: TGTGCCAGCAGCTTGGGGGGGATCTGGGGCGGGGAGCTGTTTTTT.

The V gene is TRBV27, the J gene TRBJ2-7, with D maybe TRBD2 (7 bases). Trimming pared 0 bases from V and 6 bases from J, leaving 18 bases between. The CDR3 consists of 16 residues. The V gene's germline CDR1 is MNHEY and CDR2 SMNVEV (reference sequence). The CDR3 sequence: CASSLSRGEGVGEQYF. The CDR3 DNA reads TGTGCCAGCAGTTTATCTCGAGGGGAGGGGGTTGGCGAGCAGTACTTC.

For this clone: In the same sample, other DNA sequences code for this CDR3. The J gene is TRBJ1-1, the V gene TRBV5-1, with 7 bases fitting TRBD1. Germline V gene lookup returns CDR1 SGHRS and CDR2 YFSETQ. Trimming removed 3 bases from V and 1 base from J; junction bases left unmatched: 3. The CDR3 is made up of 14 amino acids. The CDR3 DNA is TGCGCCAGCAGCTGGCAGGGGGGGAACACTGAAGCTTTCTTT. Its protein is CASSWQGGNTEAFF.

This clone came up a few times. This chain uses TRBV20-1 with TRBJ1-2, with a weak D call TRBD1 (5 bases). CDR3 length: 11 residues. V was cut by 6 bases and J by 5 bases, with 10 bases left in between. CDR1 is DFQATT and CDR2 is SNEGSKA in the germline V gene (reference sequence). CDR3: CSAGGGYGYTF. The DNA of the CDR3 is TGCAGTGCCGGTGGGGGGTATGGCTACACCTTC.